Sequencing of this T cell receptor beta chain was carried out in a study of OX40 agonist ivuxolimab in advanced cancers. At the level of the whole study: Ivuxolimab was an agonistic, fully human IgG2 monoclonal antibody directed against OX40 (CD134), a costimulatory receptor. Intravenous ivuxolimab was administered to patients every 2 weeks at six dose levels: 0.01, 0.1, 0.3, 1.5, 3 and 10 mg/kg. Of the approximately 54 dose-escalation patients, hepatocellular carcinoma was present in about 20, melanoma in roughly 15, renal cell carcinoma in 9 and head and neck cancer in 9. A male proportion of 82.7% and a mean age of approximately 60 years, ranging from roughly 23 to 90, were recorded for the dose-escalation cohort. Prior anti-PD-1, anti-PD-L1 or anti-CTLA-4 therapy was permitted, and roughly two fifths of dose-escalation patients had received checkpoint inhibitors. Partial responses were achieved by three dose-escalation patients, of whom one had hepatocellular carcinoma and two had cutaneous melanoma. Peripheral TCRbeta sequencing aimed to test whether ivuxolimab altered TCR sequence diversity and caused clonal T-cell expansion. The paper describes the monotherapy dose-escalation part (N ≈ 49 patients) of the phase I trial of ivuxolimab.

Broad study findings and their caveats: Low levels of normalized T-cell clonal expansion were also shown by some nonresponding patients. At doses of 0.1 to 3.0 mg/kg, clonal expansion of both CD4+ and CD8+ T cells in blood was seen between baseline and week 6. In the 0.1-3.0 mg/kg groups, partial responders had among the lowest normalized peripheral clonal expansion, particularly in CD8+ T cells. Which antigens the clonally expanded peripheral T cells were specific for was not determined. On average, CD8+ T cells showed more expanded clones than CD4+ T cells after ivuxolimab.

Genomic DNA was isolated from the sorted cells so that the TCRbeta CDR3 region could be sequenced. The immunoSEQ Assay was used for sequencing of TCRbeta CDR3 regions. Drawn from immuneACCESS, this table holds only the in-frame rearrangements with V and J called that TCRdb kept. Clones are partly lost; checked studies trace under half to an unresolved V gene and leave the rest unexplained. Counted in this sample were roughly 50,000 clones; around 90% of them appeared once. The ten biggest clones cover 6% to 8% of the sample. Patients with autoimmune disease history or receiving systemic immunosuppression were excluded from the trial. In every dose cohort, peripheral blood was drawn for TCR sequencing at baseline, cycle 4 day 1, and cycle 7 day 1. Samples came from an open-label, multicenter, first-in-human phase I dose-escalation trial of ivuxolimab. The trial enrolled adults with locally advanced or metastatic head and neck squamous cell, hepatocellular, melanoma or renal cell carcinoma. Before TCR sequencing, CD4+ T cells and CD8+ T cells from peripheral blood were sorted into separate populations.

The germline V gene supplies CDR1 SQVTM and CDR2 ANQGSEA. Including the terminal cysteine and phenylalanine, the CDR3 comprises 19 residues. The entry retains the CDR3 DNA only, 57 bases that are in frame from base 1. The junction shows trimming of 6 bases on V and 0 bases on J, plus 24 bases between the germline ends. This clone was recorded a few times. Its antigen is still unknown. No per-base quality is available; no much larger clone lies one base away. This TCR was sampled from an adult with an advanced solid tumor such as melanoma, head and neck, liver or kidney cancer. This chain is built from TRBV29-1 and TRBJ2-6; perhaps TRBD1 is the D gene, with 6 bases matching. Sequencing used CD4+ or CD8+ T cells sorted from blood, obtained in a trial of the OX40 agonist ivuxolimab. The CDR3: CSVPDRPTGSNSGANVLTF. The sequenced DNA: TGCAGCGTCCCCGATAGACCGACAGGCTCGAACTCTGGGGCCAACGTCCTGACTTTC.